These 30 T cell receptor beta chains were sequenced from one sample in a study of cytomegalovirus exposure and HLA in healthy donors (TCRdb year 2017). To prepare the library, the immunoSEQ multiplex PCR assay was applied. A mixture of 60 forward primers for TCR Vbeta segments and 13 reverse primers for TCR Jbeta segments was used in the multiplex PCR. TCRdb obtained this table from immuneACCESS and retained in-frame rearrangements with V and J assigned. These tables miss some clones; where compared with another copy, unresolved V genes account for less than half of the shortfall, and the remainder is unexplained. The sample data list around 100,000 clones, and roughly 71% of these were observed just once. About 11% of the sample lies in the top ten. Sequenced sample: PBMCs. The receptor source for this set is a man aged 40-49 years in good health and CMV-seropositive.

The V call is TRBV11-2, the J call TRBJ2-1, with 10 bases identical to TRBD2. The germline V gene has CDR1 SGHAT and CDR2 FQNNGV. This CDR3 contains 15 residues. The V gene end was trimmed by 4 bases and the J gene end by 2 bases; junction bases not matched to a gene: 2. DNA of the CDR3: TGTGCCAGCAGCTACCTAGCGGGAGCCTACAATGAGCAGTTCTTC. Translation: CASSYLAGAYNEQFF.

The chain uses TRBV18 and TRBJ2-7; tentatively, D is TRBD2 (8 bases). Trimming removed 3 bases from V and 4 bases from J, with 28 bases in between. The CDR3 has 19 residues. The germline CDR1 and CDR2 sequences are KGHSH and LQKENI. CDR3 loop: CASSPAGTDPREDVYEQYV. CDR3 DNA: TGTGCCAGCTCACCGGCCGGGACAGACCCGCGGGAGGACGTTTACGAGCAGTACGTC.

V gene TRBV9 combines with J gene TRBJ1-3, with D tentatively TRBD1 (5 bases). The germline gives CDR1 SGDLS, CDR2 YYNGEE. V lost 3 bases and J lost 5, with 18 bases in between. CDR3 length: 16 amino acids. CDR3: CASSGPRGVPRNTIYF. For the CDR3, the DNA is TGTGCCAGCAGCGGACCCCGGGGGGTCCCCAGAAACACCATATATTTT.

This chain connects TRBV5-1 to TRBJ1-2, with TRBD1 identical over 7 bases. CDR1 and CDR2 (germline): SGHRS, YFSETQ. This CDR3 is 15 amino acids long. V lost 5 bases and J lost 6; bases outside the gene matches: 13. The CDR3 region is CASSFTAGGGDGYTF. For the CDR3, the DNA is TGCGCCAGCAGTTTTACCGCAGGGGGTGGAGATGGCTACACCTTC.

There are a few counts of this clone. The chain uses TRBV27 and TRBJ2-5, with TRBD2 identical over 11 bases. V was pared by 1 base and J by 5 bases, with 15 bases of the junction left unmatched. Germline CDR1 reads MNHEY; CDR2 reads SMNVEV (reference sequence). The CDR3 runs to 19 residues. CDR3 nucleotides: TGTGCCAGCAGTTTATTACAGGGGACGACTAGCGGGATTTCGGAGACCCAGTACTTC. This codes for CASSLLQGTTSGISETQYF.

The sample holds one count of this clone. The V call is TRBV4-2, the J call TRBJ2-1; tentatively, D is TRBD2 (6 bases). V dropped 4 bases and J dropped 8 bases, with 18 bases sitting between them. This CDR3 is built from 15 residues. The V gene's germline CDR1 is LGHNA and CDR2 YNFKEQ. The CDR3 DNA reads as TGTGCCAGCAGCCCCTCCGGGACTCCCTTTGATGAGCAGTTCTTC. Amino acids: CASSPSGTPFDEQFF.

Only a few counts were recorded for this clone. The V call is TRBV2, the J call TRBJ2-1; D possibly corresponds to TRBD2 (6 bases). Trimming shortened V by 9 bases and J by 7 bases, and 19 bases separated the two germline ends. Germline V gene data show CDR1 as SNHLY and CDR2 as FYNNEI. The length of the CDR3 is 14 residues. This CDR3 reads CASVRRGTGNEQFF. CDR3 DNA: TGTGCCAGTGTCCGGCGGGGCACGGGTAATGAGCAGTTCTTC. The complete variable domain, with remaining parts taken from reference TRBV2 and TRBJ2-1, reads EPEVTQTPSHQVTQMGQEVILRCVPISNHLYFYWYRQILGQKVEFLVSFYNNEISEKSEIFDDQFSVERPDGSNFTLKIRSTKLEDSAMYFCASVRRGTGNEQFFGPGTRLTVL.

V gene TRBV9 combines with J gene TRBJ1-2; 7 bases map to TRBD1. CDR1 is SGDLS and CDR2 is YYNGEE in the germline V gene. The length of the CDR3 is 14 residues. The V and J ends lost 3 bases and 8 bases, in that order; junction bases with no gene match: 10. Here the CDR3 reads CASSGALTGNGYTF. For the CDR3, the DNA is TGTGCCAGCAGCGGCGCCCTGACAGGGAACGGCTACACCTTC. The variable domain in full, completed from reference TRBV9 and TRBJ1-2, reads DSGVTQTPKHLITATGQRVTLRCSPRSGDLSVYWYQQSLDQGLQFLIQYYNGEERAKGNILERFSAQQFPDLHSELNLSSLELGDSALYFCASSGALTGNGYTFGSGTRLTVV.

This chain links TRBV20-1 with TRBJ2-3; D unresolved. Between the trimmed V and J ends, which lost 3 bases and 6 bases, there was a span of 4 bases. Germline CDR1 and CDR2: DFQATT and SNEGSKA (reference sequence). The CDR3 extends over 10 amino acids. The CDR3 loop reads CSASEDTQYF. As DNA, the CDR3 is TGCAGTGCTAGTGAGGATACGCAGTATTTT.

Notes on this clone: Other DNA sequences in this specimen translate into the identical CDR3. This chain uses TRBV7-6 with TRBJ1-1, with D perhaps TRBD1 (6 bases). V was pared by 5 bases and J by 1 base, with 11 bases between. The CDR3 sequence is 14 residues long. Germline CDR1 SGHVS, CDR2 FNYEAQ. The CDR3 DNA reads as TGTGCCAGCAGCACATGGGGACAGAACACTGAAGCTTTCTTT. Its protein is CASSTWGQNTEAFF.

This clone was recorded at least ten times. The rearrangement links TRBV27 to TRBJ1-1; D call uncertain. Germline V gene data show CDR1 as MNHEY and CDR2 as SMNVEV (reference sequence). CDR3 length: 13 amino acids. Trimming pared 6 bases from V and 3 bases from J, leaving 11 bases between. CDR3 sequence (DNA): TGTGCCAGCAGCTCAACTGAGGACACTGAAGCTTTCTTT. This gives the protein CASSSTEDTEAFF.

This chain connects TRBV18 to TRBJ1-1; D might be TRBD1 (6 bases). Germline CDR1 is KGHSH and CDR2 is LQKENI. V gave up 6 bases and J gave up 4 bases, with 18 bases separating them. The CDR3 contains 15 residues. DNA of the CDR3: TGTGCCAGCTCCCCCATGGGGGCGGGGGGCACTGAAGCTTTCTTT. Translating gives CASSPMGAGGTEAFF.

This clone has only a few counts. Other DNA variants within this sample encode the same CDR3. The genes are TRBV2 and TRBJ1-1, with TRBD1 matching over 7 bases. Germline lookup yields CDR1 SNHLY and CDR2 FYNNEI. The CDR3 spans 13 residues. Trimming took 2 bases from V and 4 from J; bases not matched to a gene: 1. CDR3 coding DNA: TGTGCCAGCAGTGAACAGGGGGGCACTGAAGCTTTCTTT. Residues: CASSEQGGTEAFF. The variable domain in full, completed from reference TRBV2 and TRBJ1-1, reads EPEVTQTPSHQVTQMGQEVILRCVPISNHLYFYWYRQILGQKVEFLVSFYNNEISEKSEIFDDQFSVERPDGSNFTLKIRSTKLEDSAMYFCASSEQGGTEAFFGQGTRLTVV.

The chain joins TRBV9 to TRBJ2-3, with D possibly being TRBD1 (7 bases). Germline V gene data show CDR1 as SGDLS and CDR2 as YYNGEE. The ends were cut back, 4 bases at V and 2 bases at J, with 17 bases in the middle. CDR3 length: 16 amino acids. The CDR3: CASSPNSGGPTDTQYF. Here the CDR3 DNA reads TGTGCCAGCAGCCCTAACTCAGGGGGGCCCACAGATACGCAGTATTTT.

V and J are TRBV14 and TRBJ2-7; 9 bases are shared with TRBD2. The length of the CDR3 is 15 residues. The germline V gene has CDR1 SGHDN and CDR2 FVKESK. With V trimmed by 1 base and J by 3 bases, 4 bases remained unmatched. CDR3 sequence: CASSQGTSEIYEQYV. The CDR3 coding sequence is TGTGCCAGCAGCCAAGGGACTAGCGAGATCTACGAGCAGTACGTC.

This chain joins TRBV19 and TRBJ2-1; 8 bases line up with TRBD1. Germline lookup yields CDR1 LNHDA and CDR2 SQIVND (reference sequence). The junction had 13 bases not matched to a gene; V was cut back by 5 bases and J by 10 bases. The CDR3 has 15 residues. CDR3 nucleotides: TGTGCCAGTAGTGTTAGGGGACTTGGGGACAGGGAGCAGTTCTTC. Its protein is CASSVRGLGDREQFF.

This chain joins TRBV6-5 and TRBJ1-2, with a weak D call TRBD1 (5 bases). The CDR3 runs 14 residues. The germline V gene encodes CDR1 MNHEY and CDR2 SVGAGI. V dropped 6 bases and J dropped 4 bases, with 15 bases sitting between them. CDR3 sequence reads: CASRSQGLGYGYTF. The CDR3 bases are TGTGCCAGCAGGAGCCAGGGTCTGGGCTATGGCTACACCTTC.

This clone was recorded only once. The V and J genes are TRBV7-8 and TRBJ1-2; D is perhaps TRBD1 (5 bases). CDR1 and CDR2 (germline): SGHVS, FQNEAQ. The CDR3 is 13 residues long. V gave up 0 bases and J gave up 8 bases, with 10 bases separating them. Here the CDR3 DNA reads TGTGCCAGCAGCTTAGCGGGGGGGGACGGCTACACCTTC. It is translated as CASSLAGGDGYTF.

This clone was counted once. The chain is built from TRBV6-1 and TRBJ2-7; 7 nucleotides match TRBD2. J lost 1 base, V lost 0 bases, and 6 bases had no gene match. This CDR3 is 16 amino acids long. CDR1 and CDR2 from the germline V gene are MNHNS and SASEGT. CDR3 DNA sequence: TGTGCCAGCAGTGAAGCAAGCGGGGCCAAATCCTACGAGCAGTACGTC. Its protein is CASSEASGAKSYEQYV.

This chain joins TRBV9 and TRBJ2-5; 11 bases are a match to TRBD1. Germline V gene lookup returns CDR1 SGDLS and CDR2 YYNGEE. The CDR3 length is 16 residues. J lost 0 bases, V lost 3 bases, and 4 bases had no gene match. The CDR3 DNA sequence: TGTGCCAGCAGCGAGGGGACAGGGGGAGACCAAGAGACCCAGTACTTC. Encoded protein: CASSEGTGGDQETQYF.

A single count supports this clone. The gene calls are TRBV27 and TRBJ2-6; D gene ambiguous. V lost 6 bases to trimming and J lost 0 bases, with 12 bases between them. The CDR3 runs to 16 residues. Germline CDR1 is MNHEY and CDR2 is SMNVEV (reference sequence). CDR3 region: CASRASLSSGANVLTF. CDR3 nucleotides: TGTGCCAGCAGAGCCTCCTTGAGCTCTGGGGCCAACGTCCTGACTTTC.

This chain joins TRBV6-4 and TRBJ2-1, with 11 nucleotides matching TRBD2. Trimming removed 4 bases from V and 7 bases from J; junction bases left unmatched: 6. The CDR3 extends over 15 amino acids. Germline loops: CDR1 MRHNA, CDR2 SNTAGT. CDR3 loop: CASSVLAGDMNEQFF. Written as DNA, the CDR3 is TGTGCCAGCAGTGTACTAGCGGGAGACATGAATGAGCAGTTCTTC.

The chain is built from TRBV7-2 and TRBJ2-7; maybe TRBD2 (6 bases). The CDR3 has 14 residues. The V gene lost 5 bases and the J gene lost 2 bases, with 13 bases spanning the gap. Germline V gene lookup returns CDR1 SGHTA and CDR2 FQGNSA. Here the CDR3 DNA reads TGTGCCAGCAGCGCCCCGGGACTGACCTACGAGCAGTACTTC. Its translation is CASSAPGLTYEQYF. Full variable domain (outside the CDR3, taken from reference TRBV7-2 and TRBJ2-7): GAGVSQSPSNKVTEKGKDVELRCDPISGHTALYWYRQSLGQGLEFLIYFQGNSAPDKSGLPSDRFSAERTGGSVSTLTIQRTQQEDSAVYLCASSAPGLTYEQYFGPGTRLTVT.

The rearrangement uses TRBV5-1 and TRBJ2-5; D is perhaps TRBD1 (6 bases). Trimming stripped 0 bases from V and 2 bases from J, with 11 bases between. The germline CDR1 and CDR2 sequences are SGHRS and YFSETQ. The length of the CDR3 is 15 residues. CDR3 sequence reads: CASSLGDTKQETQYF. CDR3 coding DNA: TGCGCCAGCAGCTTGGGGGACACGAAGCAAGAGACCCAGTACTTC.

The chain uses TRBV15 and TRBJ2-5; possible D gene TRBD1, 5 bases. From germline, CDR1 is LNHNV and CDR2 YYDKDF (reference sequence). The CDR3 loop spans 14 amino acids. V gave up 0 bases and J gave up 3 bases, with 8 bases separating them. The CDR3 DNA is TGTGCCACCAGCAGAGATCTAGGGGAAGAGACCCAGTACTTC. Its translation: CATSRDLGEETQYF.

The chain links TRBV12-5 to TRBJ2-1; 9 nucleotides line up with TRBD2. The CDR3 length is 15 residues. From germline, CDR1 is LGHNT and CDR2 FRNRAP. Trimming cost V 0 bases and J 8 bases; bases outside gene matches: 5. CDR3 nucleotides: TGTGCTAGTGGTTTGGTGGGGCGGGAGGGCCATGAGCAGTTCTTC. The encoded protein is CASGLVGREGHEQFF.

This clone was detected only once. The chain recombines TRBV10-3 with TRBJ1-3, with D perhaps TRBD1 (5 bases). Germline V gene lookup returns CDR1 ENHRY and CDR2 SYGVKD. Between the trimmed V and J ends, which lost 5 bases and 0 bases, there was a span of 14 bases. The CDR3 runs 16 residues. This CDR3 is CAISPNDRSSGNTIYF. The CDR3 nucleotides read TGTGCCATCAGTCCAAACGACAGAAGCTCTGGAAACACCATATATTTT.

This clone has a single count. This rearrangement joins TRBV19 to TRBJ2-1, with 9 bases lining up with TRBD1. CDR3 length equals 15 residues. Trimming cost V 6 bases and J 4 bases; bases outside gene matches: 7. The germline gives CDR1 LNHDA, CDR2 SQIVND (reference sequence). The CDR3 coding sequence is TGTGCCAGTAGAGGTGCGGGACAGGGTTACAATGAGCAGTTCTTC. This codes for CASRGAGQGYNEQFF.

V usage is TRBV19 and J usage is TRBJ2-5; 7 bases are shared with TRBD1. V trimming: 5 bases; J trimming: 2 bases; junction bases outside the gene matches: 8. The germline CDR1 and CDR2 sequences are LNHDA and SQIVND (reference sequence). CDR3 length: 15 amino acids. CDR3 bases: TGTGCCAGTAGTCGCGACGGGACAGTACAAGAGACCCAGTACTTC. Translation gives CASSRDGTVQETQYF.

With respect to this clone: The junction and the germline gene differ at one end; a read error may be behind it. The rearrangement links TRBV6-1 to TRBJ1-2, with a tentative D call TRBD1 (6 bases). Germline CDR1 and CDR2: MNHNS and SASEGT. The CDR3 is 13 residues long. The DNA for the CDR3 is TGTGCCTGCAGCCTGGGGGCAGGCTACGGCTACACCTTC. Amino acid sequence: CACSLGAGYGYTF.